Sequencing of this TCR beta chain was carried out in a study of PD-1 blockade in classical Hodgkin lymphoma. Stated time point: newly diagnosed, previously untreated cHL patient sample. This CDR3 has 14 amino acids. Trimming left V 0 bases short and J 2 bases short, with 6 bases between. In germline, CDR1 is LGHNA, CDR2 YSLEER. Profiling relied on immunoSEQ multiplex PCR, and the TCRdb table lists in-frame clones only, not all of them. The table shows tens of thousands of clones, with 93% occurring only once. The sequenced sample consisted of peripheral blood mononuclear cells (PBMCs). The chain links TRBV4-3 to TRBJ2-3; D is unclear. This TCR was sampled from a human donor with classical Hodgkin lymphoma. The CDR3 reads CASSQEGPTDTQYF. The CDR3 DNA sequence: TGCGCCAGCAGCCAAGAGGGCCCCACAGATACGCAGTATTTT.